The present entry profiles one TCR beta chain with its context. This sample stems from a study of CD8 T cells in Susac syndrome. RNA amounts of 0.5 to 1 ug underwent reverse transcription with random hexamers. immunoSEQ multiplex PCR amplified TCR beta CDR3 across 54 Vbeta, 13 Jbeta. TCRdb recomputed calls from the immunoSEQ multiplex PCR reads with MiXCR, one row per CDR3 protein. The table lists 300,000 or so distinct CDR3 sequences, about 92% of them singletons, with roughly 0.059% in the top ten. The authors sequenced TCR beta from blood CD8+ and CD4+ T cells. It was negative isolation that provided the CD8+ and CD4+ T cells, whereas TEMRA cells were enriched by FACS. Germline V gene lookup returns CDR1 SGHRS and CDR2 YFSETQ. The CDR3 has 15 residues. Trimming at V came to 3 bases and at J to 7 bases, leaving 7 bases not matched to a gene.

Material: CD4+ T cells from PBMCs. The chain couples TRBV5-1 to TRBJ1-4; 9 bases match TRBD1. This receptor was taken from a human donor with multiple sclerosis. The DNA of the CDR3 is TGCGCCAGCAGCTGGGCGGGACAGGGTTCTGAAAAACTGTTTTTT. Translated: CASSWAGQGSEKLFF.